This TCR beta chain stems from a study of vaccination and CD4 T cells after COVID-19. The overall study: Stimulation of cells relied on overlapping spike peptides derived from SARS-CoV-2, HCoV-NL63, HCoV-OC43 and HCoV-229E.

The CDR3 covers 15 residues. The germline gives CDR1 KGHSH, CDR2 LQKENI. V lost 6 bases and J lost 3; bases outside the gene matches: 9. Treatment given: roughly 11-day PBMC culture with coronavirus spike peptide pools or control peptides (ViraFEST assay). ViraFEST used peptide pools to expand antigen-specific T cells before TCR sequencing. Dates of PCR positivity, March to December 2020, preceded the US Alpha, Beta and Delta variants. A note on this clonotype: As yet, its antigen is unknown.

Sequenced with the Oncomine TCR Beta short-read assay was DNA taken from cultured CD4+ T cells. TCRdb recomputed calls from the PCR reads with MiXCR, one row per CDR3 protein. The sample carries 9,000 to 13,000 distinct CDR3 sequences, about 26% recorded once. The source is a human donor who had recovered from COVID-19. J is TRBJ1-2 and V is TRBV18; 8 positions match TRBD1. The specimen was CD4+ T cells from blood, cultured in vitro, collected after SARS-CoV-2 vaccination. The chain's CDR3 is CASSQWDRSDYGYTF. The CDR3 region has the DNA TGTGCCAGCTCCCAATGGGACAGGAGTGACTATGGCTACACCTTC.